This TCR beta chain was recorded in a study of blood T cell repertoires in COVID-19. The data were produced by immunoSEQ multiplex PCR, yet TCRdb's version contains in-frame clones alone and is incomplete. The repertoire includes more than 300,000 clones, around 87% of them detected once, and more than 1.5% sits in the top ten. V dropped 4 bases and J dropped 7; count of bases not matched to a gene: 9. Per the germline V gene, CDR1 is SGHRS and CDR2 is YFSETQ. This CDR3 is 15 amino acids long. Sequences were obtained from PBMCs or T cells enriched from blood (not recorded which). This TCR derives from a middle-aged man in a cohort exposed to, infected with or recovered from COVID-19 (not recorded which). The chain combines TRBV5-1 with TRBJ1-4, with 8 nucleotides matching TRBD1. CDR3 loop: CASSAQGASGEKLFF. For the CDR3, the DNA is TGCGCCAGCAGCGCCCAGGGGGCATCAGGTGAAAAACTGTTTTTT.